This record concerns one T cell receptor (beta chain) sequence. This sample was included in a study of CD8 T cells in Susac syndrome. RNA, at 0.5 to 1 ug, was reverse transcribed with random hexamers. One entry per CDR3 protein, called by TCRdb with MiXCR from the immunoSEQ multiplex PCR reads. The data hold some 47,000 distinct CDR3 sequences, with nearly 95% observed a single time. This clonotype originated in a human donor in good health. The sequencing input was CD8+ T cells from PBMCs.

The CDR3 nucleotides are TGCAGCGTTCGTACCGGGACATCTAACTATGGCTACACCTTC. It specifies CSVRTGTSNYGYTF. V gene TRBV29-1 combines with J gene TRBJ1-2; maybe TRBD1 (6 bases). Deletions cut 5 bases from V and 0 bases from J, with 13 bases between. The CDR3 loop spans 14 amino acids. From germline, CDR1 is SQVTM and CDR2 ANQGSEA.